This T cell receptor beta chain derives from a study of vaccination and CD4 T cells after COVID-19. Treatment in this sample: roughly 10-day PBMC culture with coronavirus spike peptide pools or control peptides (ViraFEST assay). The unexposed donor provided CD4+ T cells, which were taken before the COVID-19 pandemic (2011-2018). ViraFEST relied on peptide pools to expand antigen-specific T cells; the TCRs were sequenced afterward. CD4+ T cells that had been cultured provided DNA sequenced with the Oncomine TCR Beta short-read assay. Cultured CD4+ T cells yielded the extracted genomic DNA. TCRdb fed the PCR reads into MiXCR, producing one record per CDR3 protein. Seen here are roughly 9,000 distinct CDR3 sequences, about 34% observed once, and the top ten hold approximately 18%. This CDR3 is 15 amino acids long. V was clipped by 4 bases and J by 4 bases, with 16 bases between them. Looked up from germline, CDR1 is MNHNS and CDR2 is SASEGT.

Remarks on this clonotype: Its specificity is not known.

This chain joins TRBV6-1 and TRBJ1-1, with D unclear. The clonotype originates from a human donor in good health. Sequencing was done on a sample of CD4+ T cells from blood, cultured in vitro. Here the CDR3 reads CASSGEQRAPTEAFF. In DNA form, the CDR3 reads TGTGCCAGCAGTGGGGAACAGCGGGCCCCCACTGAAGCTTTCTTT.